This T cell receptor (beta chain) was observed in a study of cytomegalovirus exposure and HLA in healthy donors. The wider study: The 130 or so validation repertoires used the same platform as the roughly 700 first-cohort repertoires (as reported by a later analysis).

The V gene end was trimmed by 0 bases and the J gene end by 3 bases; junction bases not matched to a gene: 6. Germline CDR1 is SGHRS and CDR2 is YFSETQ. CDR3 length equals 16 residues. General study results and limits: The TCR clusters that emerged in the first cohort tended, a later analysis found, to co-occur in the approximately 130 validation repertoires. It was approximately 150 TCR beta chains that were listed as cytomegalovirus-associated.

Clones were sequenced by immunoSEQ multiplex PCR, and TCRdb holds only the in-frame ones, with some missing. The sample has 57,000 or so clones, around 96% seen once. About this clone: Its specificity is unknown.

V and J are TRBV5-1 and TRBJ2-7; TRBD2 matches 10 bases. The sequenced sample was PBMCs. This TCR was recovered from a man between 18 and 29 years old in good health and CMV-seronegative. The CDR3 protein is CASSLGRASGGYEQYF. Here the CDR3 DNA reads TGCGCCAGCAGCTTGGGAAGGGCTAGCGGGGGCTACGAGCAGTACTTC.